The present T cell receptor (beta chain) was sequenced within a study of tumor and adjacent non-tumor tissue in lung cancer (dated by TCRdb to the late 2010s). The study in broad terms: By cancer type, the cohort comprised 11 to 12 adenocarcinoma patients, 2 squamous cell carcinoma patients and 1 small cell lung cancer patient. Ages among the roughly 15 patients ranged from about 31 to 85 years, there were roughly ten men and 5 women, and disease was at TNM stage I to III. Over 25 paired specimens, one tumor and one normal lung sample per patient, were profiled by TCRbeta CDR3 sequencing. Sequencing generated a total of roughly 130 million productive TCRbeta reads, averaging about 4.2 million reads per sample. The study compared bulk TCRbeta repertoires between lung tumor tissue and matched distant non-tumor lung tissue from over twelve lung cancer patients. The investigation overall reported the following: A significantly larger cumulative share of the repertoire was made up by the top 100 clones in normal lung than in tumor tissue. Significantly higher TCR diversity (inverse Simpson) was observed in tumor tissue than in normal lung tissue (approximately 430 vs 150, P = 0.0075, Mann-Whitney U test). Because peripheral blood was not sequenced, the blood TCRbeta repertoires of the lung cancer patients in the study went unexamined. TCR diversity was significantly higher in younger patients, and greater tumor TCR diversity was associated with shorter overall survival and shorter disease-free survival. Only about 15 patients were included in the cohort, and the need for larger samples and more detailed clinical data was noted by the authors. Neither the sequencing platform nor unique molecular identifiers are mentioned in the methods.

Comment on this clonotype: The target of this receptor is not known. A much larger clone sits a single nucleotide away, making a read error possible.

Library creation used multiplex PCR. Sequenced using an Illumina HiSeq 2500. TCRbeta libraries were built by three rounds of nested PCR using primers (Table S4), following protocols modified from ARM-PCR. Before sequencing, PCR products of 200-500 bp were excised from the gel and purified with the QIAquick gel extraction kit. On the study's bioinformatics: Reads were cleaned using Trimmomatic, were merged into complete CDR3 sequences using FLASH, and were assigned to V(D)J germline segments using MiTCR. Clonal diversity was computed as the inverse Simpson's index with VDJtools. In-frame sequences lacking a premature stop codon were counted as productive reads. TCRdb cleaned the public reads at Q25 with fastp, built clones with MiXCR and kept in-frame beta chains. Rows merge per CDR3 protein into single entries with the most common DNA and genes. Here the V and J calls rest on TCRdb's processing, not on the authors' analysis. For this sample the table gives some 100,000 distinct CDR3 sequences, of which roughly two thirds were detected only once. Clones ranked in the top ten supply approximately 18% of the sample.

RNA was isolated from bulk, unsorted tissue, and RNA quality was assessed with a NanoDrop ND-1000 and an Agilent 2100. The normal lung samples consisted of distant non-tumor tissue collected more than 3 cm from the tumor edge. The donors were newly diagnosed lung cancer patients admitted for thoracic surgery in China from August to November 2014 who had not received prior chemotherapy. Patients with previous radiotherapy or chemotherapy, or with another concurrent cancer, were excluded from the study. Surgical tissue pieces of 1-2 cm3 were preserved in RNAlater solution and were kept at -80 degrees C until use. Reading from cysteine to phenylalanine, the CDR3 counts 18 amino acids. The sequence is cut down to CDR3 DNA, 54 bases in frame from base 1. CDR1 is given as SGHDN and CDR2 as FVKESK, both from the germline V gene.

Sequencing used distant non-tumor lung tissue. The origin of this receptor is a young man with non-small cell lung cancer. The chain was built from TRBV14 and TRBJ2-2, with TRBD2 matching 10 junction bases. The nucleotide sequence is given as TGTGCCAGCAGCCAACAACTAGCGGGGTCTTCAAACACCGAGGAGCTGTTTTTT. Its protein product is CASSQQLAGSSNTEELFF.